The next 17 T cell receptor beta chains were all read from a single sample in a study of blood T cell repertoires in COVID-19 (dated by TCRdb to about 2020). The library was made by the immunoSEQ multiplex PCR assay. TCRdb obtained this table from immuneACCESS and retained in-frame rearrangements with V and J assigned. These tables miss some clones; where compared with another copy, unresolved V genes account for less than half of the shortfall, and the remainder is unexplained. Across this sample there are about 210,000 clones, with roughly 81% seen only once. The ten largest clones add up to about 7.3% of the sample. The sample comprised peripheral blood. These receptors were collected from a woman between 50 and 59 years old with active or convalescent COVID-19.

The rearrangement uses TRBV10-3 and TRBJ2-2; D gene uncertain. The CDR3 is 12 residues long. The germline V gene has CDR1 ENHRY and CDR2 SYGVKD. V gave up 5 bases and J gave up 6 bases, with 7 bases separating them. The CDR3 here is CAISFRAGELFF. The CDR3 nucleotides are TGTGCCATCAGTTTCCGGGCCGGGGAGCTGTTTTTT.

V and J are TRBV19 and TRBJ2-7; TRBD1 might be the D (7 bases). Germline V gives CDR1 LNHDA, CDR2 SQIVND (reference sequence). The CDR3 has 20 amino acids. Trimming removed 1 base at V and 4 bases at J, with 29 bases between. The CDR3 region has the DNA TGTGCCAGTAGTATAGGGAGGGGGCGCAGAGCGGGCGGACCGCCGTACGAGCAGTACTTC. The encoded protein is CASSIGRGRRAGGPPYEQYF.

The CDR3 nucleotides are TGTGCCAGCAGCCTCTTGGACACGCGAAACCAGCTGTTTTTT. Residues: CASSLLDTRNQLFF. V and J are TRBV28 and TRBJ2-2; D may be TRBD1 (5 bases). Germline V gene sequence: CDR1 MDHEN, CDR2 SYDVKM. CDR3 length: 14 residues. Trimming removed 6 bases at V and 12 bases at J, with 20 bases between. Filled out from reference TRBV28 and TRBJ2-2, the complete variable domain reads DVKVTQSSRYLVKRTGEKVFLECVQDMDHENMFWYRQDPGLGLRLIYFSYDVKMKEKGDIPEGYSVSREKKERFSLILESASTNQTSMYLCASSLLDTRNQLFFGEGSRLTVL.

The gene calls are TRBV30 and TRBJ1-2; 9 bases match TRBD1. The J segment lost 2 bases and the V segment lost 4 bases, leaving 8 bases of the junction unmatched. This CDR3 has 15 residues. Per the germline V gene, CDR1 is GTSNPN and CDR2 is SVGIG (reference sequence). DNA of the CDR3: TGTGCCTGGATTTATCCGGGACAGGGAAACTATGGCTACACCTTC. This codes for CAWIYPGQGNYGYTF.

The chain employs TRBV6-6 and TRBJ1-4; perhaps TRBD1 as D (5 bases). Germline V gene lookup returns CDR1 MNHNY and CDR2 SVGAGI (reference sequence). V was trimmed by 7 bases and J by 4 bases, leaving 19 bases between them. There are 16 residues in the CDR3. CDR3 bases: TGTGCCAGCACCCCGACAGCCTCCGATTTTAATGAAAAACTGTTTTTT. Its translation is CASTPTASDFNEKLFF.

V gene TRBV19 combines with J gene TRBJ2-3; a possible D gene is TRBD2 (6 bases). V lost 5 bases, J lost 5 bases, and 11 bases lay in between. Germline V gives CDR1 LNHDA, CDR2 SQIVND (reference sequence). This CDR3 spans 13 amino acids. CDR3: CASSSGSGDTQYF. The CDR3 DNA reads TGTGCCAGTAGTTCCGGGAGTGGAGATACGCAGTATTTT. Using reference TRBV19 and TRBJ2-3 for the parts outside the CDR3, the full variable domain is DGGITQSPKYLFRKEGQNVTLSCEQNLNHDAMYWYRQDPGQGLRLIYYSQIVNDFQKGDIAEGYSVSREKKESFPLTVTSAQKNPTAFYLCASSSGSGDTQYFGPGTRLTVL.

The count of this clone is one. The rearrangement joins TRBV2 to TRBJ1-3, with a tentative D call TRBD1 (5 bases). The CDR3 consists of 14 residues. Trimming stripped 3 bases from V and 3 bases from J, with 9 bases between. Looked up from germline, CDR1 is SNHLY and CDR2 is FYNNEI. CDR3 bases: TGTGCCAGCAGTGAGGGGCGAGATGGAAACACCATATATTTT. Its protein is CASSEGRDGNTIYF.

The rearrangement joins TRBV7-6 to TRBJ1-5; possible D gene TRBD1, 6 bases. The CDR3 has 15 amino acids. Germline V CDR1 and CDR2: SGHVS, FNYEAQ. V was pared by 6 bases and J by 5 bases, with 17 bases between. The CDR3: CASRPIAGDDQPQHF. DNA of the CDR3: TGTGCCAGCAGACCAATTGCAGGGGACGATCAGCCCCAGCATTTT.

The chain couples TRBV3-1 (or the pseudogene TRBV3-2) to TRBJ1-6; TRBD1 might be the D (5 bases). Deletions cut 1 base from V and 6 bases from J, with 7 bases between. This CDR3 contains 14 residues. CDR1 and CDR2 from the germline V gene are LGHDT and YNNKEL (reference sequence). This chain's CDR3 is CASSQVQGNSPLHF. For the CDR3, the DNA is TGTGCCAGCAGCCAAGTTCAGGGTAATTCACCCCTCCACTTT.

V is TRBV14 and J is TRBJ2-5; tentatively, D is TRBD1 (5 bases). This CDR3 contains 16 residues. The V end was cut by 2 bases, the J end by 2 bases, with 15 bases between. The germline gives CDR1 SGHDN, CDR2 FVKESK. This CDR3 is CASSQFQGTVQETQYF. As DNA, the CDR3 is TGTGCCAGCAGCCAATTTCAGGGCACAGTACAAGAGACCCAGTACTTC.

The chain is built from TRBV5-4 and TRBJ1-2; TRBD1 aligns across 12 bases. Germline CDR1 reads SGHNT; CDR2 reads YYREEE (reference sequence). J lost 4 bases, V lost 4 bases, and 5 bases had no gene match. The CDR3 has 15 amino acids. CDR3 in amino acids: CASSDGTGGFYGYTF. The CDR3 DNA sequence: TGTGCCAGCAGCGACGGGACAGGGGGCTTCTATGGCTACACCTTC.

The J gene is TRBJ2-3, the V gene TRBV28, with 9 nucleotides matching TRBD2. Trimming at V came to 1 base and at J to 4 bases, leaving 6 bases not matched to a gene. The CDR3 runs to 16 residues. The germline V gene encodes CDR1 MDHEN and CDR2 SYDVKM. CDR3 coding DNA: TGTGCCAGCAGTTTATACCGCGGGGGGGCCGCAGATACGCAGTATTTT. It codes for CASSLYRGGAADTQYF.

This chain uses TRBV19 with TRBJ1-1, with D perhaps TRBD1 (5 bases). The CDR3 runs 12 residues. Germline CDR1 LNHDA, CDR2 SQIVND (reference sequence). Between the trimmed V and J ends, which lost 7 bases and 10 bases, there was a span of 16 bases. The CDR3 sequence is CASTRDSSRAFF. In DNA form, the CDR3 reads TGTGCCAGTACCCGGGACTCCTCTCGAGCTTTCTTT.

This sequence joins TRBV5-1 and TRBJ2-3; 7 bases align to TRBD2. The length of the CDR3 is 14 residues. The germline gives CDR1 SGHRS, CDR2 YFSETQ. The junction had 7 bases not matched to a gene; V was cut back by 5 bases and J by 4 bases. The CDR3 is CASRRAGDPDTQYF. The CDR3 DNA is TGCGCCAGCAGACGGGCGGGGGATCCAGATACGCAGTATTTT. The variable domain in full, with the rest retrieved from reference TRBV5-1 and TRBJ2-3, is KAGVTQTPRYLIKTRGQQVTLSCSPISGHRSVSWYQQTPGQGLQFLFEYFSETQRNKGNFPGRFSGRQFSNSRSEMNVSTLELGDSALYLCASRRAGDPDTQYFGPGTRLTVL.

The chain links TRBV19 to TRBJ1-2; TRBD1 agrees at 8 bases. Germline CDR1 is LNHDA and CDR2 is SQIVND (reference sequence). V shed 7 bases and J 3 bases; nucleotides not matched to a gene: 4. This CDR3 is built from 13 residues. Written as DNA, the CDR3 is TGTGCCAGTAAGGAACAGGGGGACTATGGCTACACCTTC. This encodes CASKEQGDYGYTF.

This clone came up a few times. V is TRBV5-5 and J is TRBJ2-3, with a possible D match to TRBD1 (5 bases). Germline assignment: CDR1 SGHKS and CDR2 YYEKEE (reference sequence). Trimming removed 5 bases from V and 2 bases from J, with 9 bases in between. This CDR3 comprises 13 residues. Written as DNA, the CDR3 is TGTGCCAGCAGTCCGGACACCACAGATACGCAGTATTTT. Translation gives CASSPDTTDTQYF.

In nucleotides, the CDR3 is TGTGCCAGTAGTATGGTCGGCGGGGGGACTGAAGCTTTCTTT. This codes for CASSMVGGGTEAFF. The rearrangement joins TRBV19 to TRBJ1-1; D might be TRBD1 (5 bases). The germline gives CDR1 LNHDA, CDR2 SQIVND (reference sequence). The CDR3 runs to 14 residues. With 3 bases removed from V and 5 bases from J, the gap between germline ends came to 13 bases.